The 7 T cell receptor beta chains below were found in one sample sequenced in a study of T cell responses to AZD1222 COVID-19 vaccine. Measured with immunoSEQ multiplex PCR; TCRdb has only the in-frame clones, and not every one. The table includes roughly 130,000 clones, 85% to 90% detected once. This specimen consisted of peripheral blood, obtained on day 0 of AZD1222 vaccination. The receptor set was obtained from an adult in good health.

The chain joins TRBV5-6 to TRBJ1-2; D remains ambiguous. This CDR3 region has 13 residues. Trimming shortened V by 0 bases and J by 4 bases, and 7 bases separated the two germline ends. Germline lookup yields CDR1 SGHDT and CDR2 YYEEEE. Here the CDR3 reads CASSLVSGYGYTF. The CDR3 DNA follows: TGTGCCAGCAGCTTGGTTTCGGGCTATGGCTACACCTTC.

The chain joins TRBV9 to TRBJ2-1; D gene ambiguous. The length of the CDR3 is 13 residues. Germline CDR1 reads SGDLS; CDR2 reads YYNGEE. The V gene lost 4 bases and the J gene lost 9 bases, with 14 bases spanning the gap. In nucleotides, the CDR3 is TGTGCCAGCAGCCCCTTGGTCTCGGGTGAGCAGTTCTTC. This translates into CASSPLVSGEQFF.

This clone has only one observation. The V gene is TRBV6-4, the J gene TRBJ2-3; D unclear. The CDR3 is made up of 14 amino acids. Germline V gene lookup returns CDR1 MRHNA and CDR2 SNTAGT. Trimming pared 3 bases from V and 2 bases from J, leaving 9 bases between. CDR3 sequence reads: CASSEEDSTDTQYF. The CDR3 nucleotides are TGTGCCAGCAGTGAAGAGGATTCCACAGATACGCAGTATTTT.

This clone was recorded once. The chain couples TRBV7-3 to TRBJ2-1; D is possibly TRBD1 (6 bases). The germline V gene has CDR1 SGHTA and CDR2 FQGTGA. The CDR3 contains 12 residues. The germline V and J ends were trimmed by 4 bases and 7 bases, with 8 bases remaining between them. The CDR3, as DNA: TGTGCCAGCAGCTGGGGGCAGAATGAGCAGTTCTTC. It yields the protein CASSWGQNEQFF.

The CDR3 here is CAIPTAQGSYEQYF. Written as DNA, the CDR3 is TGTGCCATCCCGACAGCCCAGGGGTCCTACGAGCAGTACTTC. This chain uses TRBV2 with TRBJ2-7, with a possible D match to TRBD1 (6 bases). CDR1 is SNHLY and CDR2 is FYNNEI in the germline V gene. This CDR3 has 14 residues. Trimming shortened V by 10 bases and J by 1 base, and 17 bases separated the two germline ends.

The V and J genes are TRBV30 and TRBJ2-7; D remains ambiguous. CDR1 GTSNPN and CDR2 SVGIG come from the germline V gene (reference sequence). Trimming took off 0 bases at V and 4 bases at J, with 7 bases between the two ends. The CDR3 length is 12 residues. The DNA of the CDR3 is TGTGCCTGGAGTGTAGCCGGTTACGAGCAGTACTTC. Translated, it gives CAWSVAGYEQYF.

The rearrangement uses TRBV19 and TRBJ2-1; D might be TRBD1 or TRBD2, each matching 5 bases. The CDR3 runs 15 residues. Trimming removed 9 bases at V and 1 base at J, with 16 bases between. Per the germline V gene, CDR1 is LNHDA and CDR2 is SQIVND (reference sequence). CDR3: CARVPWDGSYNEQFF. DNA of the CDR3: TGTGCCAGAGTACCTTGGGACGGTTCCTACAATGAGCAGTTCTTC.